This T cell receptor beta chain was found in a study of blood T cell repertoires in COVID-19. Study as a whole: COVID-19 samples collected from the United States, Italy and Spain covered acute and convalescent phases. The cDNA or gDNA used as material had been derived from T cells, B-cell-depleted T cells, or PBMCs.

The table came from immunoSEQ multiplex PCR; TCRdb's copy has only in-frame clones and leaves some out. The sample includes tens of thousands of clones, around 87% seen only once; the top ten take around 2.9%. Trimming took 6 bases from V and 4 from J, leaving 9 bases between them. The germline V gene has CDR1 LGHNA and CDR2 YSLEER. The CDR3 runs 13 residues. The gene calls are TRBV4-3 and TRBJ2-2; possible D gene TRBD2, 5 bases. What was sequenced was peripheral blood. The TCR originated in a woman between 45 and 65 years old with active or convalescent COVID-19. CDR3 nucleotides: TGCGCCAGCAGTCGAGAGGGCACCGGGGAGCTGTTTTTT. Residues: CASSREGTGELFF.